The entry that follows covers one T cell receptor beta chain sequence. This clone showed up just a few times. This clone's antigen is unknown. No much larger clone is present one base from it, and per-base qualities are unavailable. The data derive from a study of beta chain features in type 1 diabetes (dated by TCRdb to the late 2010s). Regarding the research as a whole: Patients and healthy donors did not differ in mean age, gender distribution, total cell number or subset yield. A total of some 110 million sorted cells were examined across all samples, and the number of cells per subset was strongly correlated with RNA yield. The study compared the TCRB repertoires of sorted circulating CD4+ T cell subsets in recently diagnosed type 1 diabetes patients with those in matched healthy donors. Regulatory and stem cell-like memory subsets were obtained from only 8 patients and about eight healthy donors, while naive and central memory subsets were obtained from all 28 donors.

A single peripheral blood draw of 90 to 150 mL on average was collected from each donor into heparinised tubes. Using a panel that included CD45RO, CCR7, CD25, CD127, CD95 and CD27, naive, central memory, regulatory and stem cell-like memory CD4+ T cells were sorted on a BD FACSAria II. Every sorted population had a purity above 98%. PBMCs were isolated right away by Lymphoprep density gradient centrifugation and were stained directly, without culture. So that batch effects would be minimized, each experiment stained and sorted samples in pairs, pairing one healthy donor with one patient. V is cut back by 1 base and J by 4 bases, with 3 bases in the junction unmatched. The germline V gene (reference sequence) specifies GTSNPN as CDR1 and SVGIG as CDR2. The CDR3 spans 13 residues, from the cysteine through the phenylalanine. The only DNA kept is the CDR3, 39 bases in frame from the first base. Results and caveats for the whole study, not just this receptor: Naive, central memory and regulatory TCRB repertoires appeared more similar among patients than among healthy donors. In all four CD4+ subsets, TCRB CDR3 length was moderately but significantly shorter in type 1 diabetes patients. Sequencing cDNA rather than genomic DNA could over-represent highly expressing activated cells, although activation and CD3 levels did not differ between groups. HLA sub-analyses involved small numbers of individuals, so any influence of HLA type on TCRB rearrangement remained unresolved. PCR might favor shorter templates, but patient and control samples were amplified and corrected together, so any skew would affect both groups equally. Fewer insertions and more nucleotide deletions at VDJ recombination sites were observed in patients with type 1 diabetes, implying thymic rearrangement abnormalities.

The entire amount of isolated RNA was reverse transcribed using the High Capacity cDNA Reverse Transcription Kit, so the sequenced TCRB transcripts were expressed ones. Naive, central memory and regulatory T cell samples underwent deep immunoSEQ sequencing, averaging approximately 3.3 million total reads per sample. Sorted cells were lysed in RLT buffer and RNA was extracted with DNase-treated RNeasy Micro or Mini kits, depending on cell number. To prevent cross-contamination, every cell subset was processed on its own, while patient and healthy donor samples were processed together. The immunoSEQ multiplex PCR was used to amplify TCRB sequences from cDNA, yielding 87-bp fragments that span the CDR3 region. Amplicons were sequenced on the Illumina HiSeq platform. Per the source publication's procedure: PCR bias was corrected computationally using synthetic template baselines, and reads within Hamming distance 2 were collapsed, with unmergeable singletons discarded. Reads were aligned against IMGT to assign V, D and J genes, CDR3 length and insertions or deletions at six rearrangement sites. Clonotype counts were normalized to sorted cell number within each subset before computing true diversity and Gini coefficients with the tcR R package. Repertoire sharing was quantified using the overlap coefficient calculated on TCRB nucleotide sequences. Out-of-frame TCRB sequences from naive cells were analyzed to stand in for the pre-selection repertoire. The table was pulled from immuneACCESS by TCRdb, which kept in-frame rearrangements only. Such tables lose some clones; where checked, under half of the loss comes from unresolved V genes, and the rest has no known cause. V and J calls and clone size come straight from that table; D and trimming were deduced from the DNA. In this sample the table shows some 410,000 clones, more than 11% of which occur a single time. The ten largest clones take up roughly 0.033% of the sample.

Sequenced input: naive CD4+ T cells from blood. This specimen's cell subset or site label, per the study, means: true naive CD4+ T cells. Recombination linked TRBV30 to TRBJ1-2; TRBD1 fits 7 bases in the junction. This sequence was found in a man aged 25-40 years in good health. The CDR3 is CAWSEGQVYGYTF. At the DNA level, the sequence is TGTGCCTGGAGTGAAGGACAGGTCTATGGCTACACCTTC.